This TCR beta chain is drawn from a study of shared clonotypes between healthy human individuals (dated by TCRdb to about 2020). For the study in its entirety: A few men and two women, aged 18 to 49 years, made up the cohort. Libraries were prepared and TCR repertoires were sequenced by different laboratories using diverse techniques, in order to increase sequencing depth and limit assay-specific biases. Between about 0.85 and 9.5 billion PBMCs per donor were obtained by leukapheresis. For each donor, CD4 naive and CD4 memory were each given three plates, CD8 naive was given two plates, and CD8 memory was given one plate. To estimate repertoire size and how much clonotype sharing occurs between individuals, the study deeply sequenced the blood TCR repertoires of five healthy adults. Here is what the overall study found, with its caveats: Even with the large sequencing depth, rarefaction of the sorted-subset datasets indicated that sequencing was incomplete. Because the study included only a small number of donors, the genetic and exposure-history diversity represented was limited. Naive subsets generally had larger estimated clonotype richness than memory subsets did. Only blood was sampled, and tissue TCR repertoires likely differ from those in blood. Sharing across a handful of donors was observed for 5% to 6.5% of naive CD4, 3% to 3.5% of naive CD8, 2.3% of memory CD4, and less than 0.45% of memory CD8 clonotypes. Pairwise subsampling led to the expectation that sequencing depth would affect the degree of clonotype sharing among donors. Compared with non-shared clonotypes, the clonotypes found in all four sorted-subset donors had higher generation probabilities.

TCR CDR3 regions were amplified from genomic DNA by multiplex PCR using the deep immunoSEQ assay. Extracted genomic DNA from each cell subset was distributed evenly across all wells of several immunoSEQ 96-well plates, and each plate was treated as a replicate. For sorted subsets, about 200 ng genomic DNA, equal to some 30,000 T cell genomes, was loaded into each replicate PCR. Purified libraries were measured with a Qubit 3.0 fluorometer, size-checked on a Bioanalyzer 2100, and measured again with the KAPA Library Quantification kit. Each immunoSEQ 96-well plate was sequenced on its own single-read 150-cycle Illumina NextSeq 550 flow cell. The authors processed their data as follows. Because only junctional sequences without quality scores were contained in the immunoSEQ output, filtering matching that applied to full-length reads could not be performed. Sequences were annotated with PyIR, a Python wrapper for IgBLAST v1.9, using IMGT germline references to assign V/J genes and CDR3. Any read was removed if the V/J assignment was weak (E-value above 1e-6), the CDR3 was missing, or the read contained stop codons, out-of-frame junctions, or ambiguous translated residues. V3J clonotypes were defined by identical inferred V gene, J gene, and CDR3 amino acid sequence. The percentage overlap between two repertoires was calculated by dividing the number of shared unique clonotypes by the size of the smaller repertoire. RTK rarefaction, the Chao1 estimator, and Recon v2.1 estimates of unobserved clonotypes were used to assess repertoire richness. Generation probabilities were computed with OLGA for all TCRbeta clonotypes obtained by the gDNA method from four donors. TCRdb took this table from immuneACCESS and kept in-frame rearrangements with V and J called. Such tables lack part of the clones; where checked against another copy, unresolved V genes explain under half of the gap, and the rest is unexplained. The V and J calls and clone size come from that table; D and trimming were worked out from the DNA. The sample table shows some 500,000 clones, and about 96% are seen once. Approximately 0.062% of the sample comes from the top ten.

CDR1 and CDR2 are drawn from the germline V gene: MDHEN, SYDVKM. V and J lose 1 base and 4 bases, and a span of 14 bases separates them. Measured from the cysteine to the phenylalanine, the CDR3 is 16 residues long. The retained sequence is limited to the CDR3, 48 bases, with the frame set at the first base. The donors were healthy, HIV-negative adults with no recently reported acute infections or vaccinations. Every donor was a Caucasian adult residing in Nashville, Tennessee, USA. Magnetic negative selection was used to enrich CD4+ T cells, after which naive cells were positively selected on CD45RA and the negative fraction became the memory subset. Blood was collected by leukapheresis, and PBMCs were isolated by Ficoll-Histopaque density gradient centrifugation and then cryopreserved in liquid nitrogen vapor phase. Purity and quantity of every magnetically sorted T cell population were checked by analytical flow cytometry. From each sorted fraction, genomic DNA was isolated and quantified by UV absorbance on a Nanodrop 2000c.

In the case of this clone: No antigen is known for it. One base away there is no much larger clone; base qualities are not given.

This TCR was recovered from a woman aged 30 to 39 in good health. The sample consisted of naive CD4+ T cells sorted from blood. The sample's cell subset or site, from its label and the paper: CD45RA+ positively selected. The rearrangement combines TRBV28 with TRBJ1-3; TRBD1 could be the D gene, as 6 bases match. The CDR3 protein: CASSLLRGSKGNTIYF. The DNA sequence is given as TGTGCCAGCAGTTTATTAAGGGGGTCGAAGGGAAACACCATATATTTT.